The 5 T cell receptor beta chains listed next were all sequenced from one sample in a study of shared clonotypes between healthy human individuals (dated by TCRdb to 2018 to 2021). The library was produced with the immunoSEQ multiplex PCR assay. Sourced from immuneACCESS, this table was stored by TCRdb with only in-frame sequences that have V and J called. A share of the clones is absent; for the studies checked, an unresolved V gene accounts for under half, and the remainder has no known explanation. Counted in this sample were roughly 2.1 million clones; 90% to 95% of them appeared once. The leading ten clones occupy about 1.5% of the sample. For the CD8 naive samples, CD45RO-negative cells were positively selected for CCR7, yielding a CD45RA+CCR7+ population from which TemRA cells were excluded. Sequenced sample: naive CD8+ T cells from PBMCs. The cell subset or site label, read with the paper, signifies: CD45RA+CCR7+. The receptors were gathered from a man aged 18-30 years in good health. Some clones in this sample may be carry-over from other donors' samples.

The CDR3 spells CASSDPIAPVFGTDTQYF. In nucleotides, the CDR3 is TGTGCCAGCAGCGACCCAATAGCCCCGGTTTTCGGCACAGATACGCAGTATTTT. The chain links TRBV9 to TRBJ2-3; D is ambiguous. The CDR3 extends over 18 amino acids. Germline V lookup: CDR1 SGDLS, CDR2 YYNGEE. V lost 3 bases to trimming and J lost 1 base, with 21 bases between them. The full variable domain, completed using reference TRBV9 and TRBJ2-3, is DSGVTQTPKHLITATGQRVTLRCSPRSGDLSVYWYQQSLDQGLQFLIQYYNGEERAKGNILERFSAQQFPDLHSELNLSSLELGDSALYFCASSDPIAPVFGTDTQYFGPGTRLTVL.

The CDR3 bases are TGTGCCAGCAGTTTATTTTCGGCTAGCGGGATGGTCAATGAGCAGTTCTTC. Its translation: CASSLFSASGMVNEQFF. The chain couples TRBV27 to TRBJ2-1, with 9 bases identical to TRBD2. V shed 1 base and J 6 bases; nucleotides not matched to a gene: 10. The CDR3 contains 17 residues. Germline CDR1 and CDR2: MNHEY and SMNVEV (reference sequence).

The V call is TRBV18, the J call TRBJ1-4, with a weak D call TRBD1 (6 bases). Between the trimmed V and J ends, which lost 6 bases and 4 bases, there was a span of 12 bases. CDR1 KGHSH and CDR2 LQKENI come from the germline V gene. The CDR3 is 14 residues long. CDR3 residues: CASSNREGNEKLFF. In nucleotides, the CDR3 is TGTGCCAGCTCCAACAGGGAAGGTAATGAAAAACTGTTTTTT.

V is TRBV6-1 and J is TRBJ2-7; D is undetermined. The CDR3 has 12 residues. Trimming pared 1 base from V and 10 bases from J, leaving 11 bases between. CDR1 is MNHNS, CDR2 SASEGT, per germline. The CDR3 nucleotides read TGTGCCAGCAGTGAAGATGTTGGGTACCAGTACTTC. Translated, it gives CASSEDVGYQYF.

The rearrangement joins TRBV5-7 to TRBJ2-5; D possibly corresponds to TRBD2 (6 bases). TRBV5-7 belongs to the ORF category, with a function that is uncertain. V lost 2 bases to trimming and J lost 0 bases, with 11 bases between them. The CDR3 is made up of 15 amino acids. The CDR3 coding sequence is TGTGCCAGCAGCTTCGTCGCGGGACACCAAGAGACCCAGTACTTC. It yields the protein CASSFVAGHQETQYF.